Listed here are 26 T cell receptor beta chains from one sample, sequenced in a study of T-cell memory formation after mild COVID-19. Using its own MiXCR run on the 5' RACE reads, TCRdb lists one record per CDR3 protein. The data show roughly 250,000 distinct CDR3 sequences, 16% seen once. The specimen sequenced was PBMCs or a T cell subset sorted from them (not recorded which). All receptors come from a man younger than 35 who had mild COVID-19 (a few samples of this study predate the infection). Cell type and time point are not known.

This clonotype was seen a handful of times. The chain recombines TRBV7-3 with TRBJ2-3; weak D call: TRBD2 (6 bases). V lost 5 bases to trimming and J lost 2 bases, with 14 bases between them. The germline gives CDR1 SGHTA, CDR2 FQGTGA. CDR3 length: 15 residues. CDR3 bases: TGTGCCAGCAGCCCCCGACTAGACCCCACAGATACGCAGTATTTT. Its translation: CASSPRLDPTDTQYF.

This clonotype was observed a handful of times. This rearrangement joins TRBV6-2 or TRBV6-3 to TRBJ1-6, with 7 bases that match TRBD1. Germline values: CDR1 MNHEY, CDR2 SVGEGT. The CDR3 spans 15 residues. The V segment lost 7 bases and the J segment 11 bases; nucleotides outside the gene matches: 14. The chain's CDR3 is CASNRQGFIRTPLHF. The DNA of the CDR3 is TGTGCCAGCAATCGACAGGGTTTTATCAGGACACCCCTCCACTTT.

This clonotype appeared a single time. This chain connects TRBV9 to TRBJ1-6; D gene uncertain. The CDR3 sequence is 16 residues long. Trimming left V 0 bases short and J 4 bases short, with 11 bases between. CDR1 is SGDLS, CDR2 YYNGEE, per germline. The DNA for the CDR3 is TGTGCCAGCAGCGTAGGGATAGGAGATTATAATTCACCCCTCCACTTT. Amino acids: CASSVGIGDYNSPLHF.

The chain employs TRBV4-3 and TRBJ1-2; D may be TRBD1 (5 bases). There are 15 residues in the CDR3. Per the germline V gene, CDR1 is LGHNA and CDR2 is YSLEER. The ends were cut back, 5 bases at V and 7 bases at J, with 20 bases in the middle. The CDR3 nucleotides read TGCGCCAGCAGCTTACAGGATCGCGGGGAAGGTGGCTACACCTTC. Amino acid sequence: CASSLQDRGEGGYTF.

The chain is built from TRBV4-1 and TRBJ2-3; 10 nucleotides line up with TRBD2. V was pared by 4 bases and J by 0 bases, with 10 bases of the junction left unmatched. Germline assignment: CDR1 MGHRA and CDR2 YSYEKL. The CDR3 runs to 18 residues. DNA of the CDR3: TGCGCCAGCAGCCGGGGGCTAGCGGGAGTTACTAGCACAGATACGCAGTATTTT. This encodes CASSRGLAGVTSTDTQYF.

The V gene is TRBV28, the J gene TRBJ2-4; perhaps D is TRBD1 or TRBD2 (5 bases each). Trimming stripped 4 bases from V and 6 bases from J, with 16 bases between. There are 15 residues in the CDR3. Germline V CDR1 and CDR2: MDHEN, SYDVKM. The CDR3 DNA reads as TGTGCCAGCAGTTATCCCGGGACCGTTATAAACATTCAGTACTTC. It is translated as CASSYPGTVINIQYF. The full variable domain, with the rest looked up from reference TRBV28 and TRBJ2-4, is DVKVTQSSRYLVKRTGEKVFLECVQDMDHENMFWYRQDPGLGLRLIYFSYDVKMKEKGDIPEGYSVSREKKERFSLILESASTNQTSMYLCASSYPGTVINIQYFGAGTRLSVL.

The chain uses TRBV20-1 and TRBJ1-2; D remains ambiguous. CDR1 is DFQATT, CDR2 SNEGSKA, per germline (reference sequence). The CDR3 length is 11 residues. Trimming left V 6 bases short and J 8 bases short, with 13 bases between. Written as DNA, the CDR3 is TGCAGTGCGCGGAACCTCGGGGGCTACACCTTC. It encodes CSARNLGGYTF.

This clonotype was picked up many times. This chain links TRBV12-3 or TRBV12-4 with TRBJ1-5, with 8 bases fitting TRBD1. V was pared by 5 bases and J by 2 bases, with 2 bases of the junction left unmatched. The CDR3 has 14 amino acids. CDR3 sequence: CASSKTGGNQPQHF. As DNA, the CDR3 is TGTGCCAGCAGTAAGACAGGGGGCAATCAGCCCCAGCATTTT.

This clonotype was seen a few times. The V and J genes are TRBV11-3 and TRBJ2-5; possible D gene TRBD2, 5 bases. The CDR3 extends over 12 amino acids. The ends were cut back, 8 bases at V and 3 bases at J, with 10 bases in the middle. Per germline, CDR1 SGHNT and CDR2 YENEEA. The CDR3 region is CASSGLEETQYF. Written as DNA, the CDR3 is TGTGCCAGCTCCGGACTGGAAGAGACCCAGTACTTC. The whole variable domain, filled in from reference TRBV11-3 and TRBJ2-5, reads EAGVVQSPRYKIIEKKQPVAFWCNPISGHNTLYWYLQNLGQGPELLIRYENEEAVDDSQLPKDRFSAERLKGVDSTLKIQPAELGDSAVYLCASSGLEETQYFGPGTRLLVL.

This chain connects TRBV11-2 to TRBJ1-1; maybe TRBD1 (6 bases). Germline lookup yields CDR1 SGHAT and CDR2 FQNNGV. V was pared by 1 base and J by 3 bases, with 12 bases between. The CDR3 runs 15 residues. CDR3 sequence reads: CASSLVARGDTEAFF. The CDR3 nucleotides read TGTGCCAGCAGCTTAGTAGCCAGGGGCGACACTGAAGCTTTCTTT.

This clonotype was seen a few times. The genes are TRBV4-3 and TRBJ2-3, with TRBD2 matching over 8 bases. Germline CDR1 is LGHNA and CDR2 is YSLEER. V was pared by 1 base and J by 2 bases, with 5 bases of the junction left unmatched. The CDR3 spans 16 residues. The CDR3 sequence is CASSQVPGGNTDTQYF. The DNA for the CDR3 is TGCGCCAGCAGCCAAGTTCCGGGGGGGAACACAGATACGCAGTATTTT.

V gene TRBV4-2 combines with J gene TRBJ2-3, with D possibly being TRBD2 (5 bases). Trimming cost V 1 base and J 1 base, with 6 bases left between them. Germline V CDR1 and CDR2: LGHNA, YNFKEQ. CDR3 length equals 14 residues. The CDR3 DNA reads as TGTGCCAGCAGCCAAGTTAGCGGCACAGATACGCAGTATTTT. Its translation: CASSQVSGTDTQYF.

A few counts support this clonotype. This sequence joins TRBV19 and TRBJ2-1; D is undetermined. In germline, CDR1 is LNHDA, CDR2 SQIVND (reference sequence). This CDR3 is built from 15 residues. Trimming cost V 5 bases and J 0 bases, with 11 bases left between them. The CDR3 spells CASSAELSSYNEQFF. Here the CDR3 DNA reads TGTGCCAGTAGTGCGGAGTTGAGCTCCTACAATGAGCAGTTCTTC.

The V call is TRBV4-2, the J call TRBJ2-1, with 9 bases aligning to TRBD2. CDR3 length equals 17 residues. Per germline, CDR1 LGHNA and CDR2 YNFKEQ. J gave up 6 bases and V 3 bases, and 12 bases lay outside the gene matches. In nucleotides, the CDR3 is TGTGCCAGCAGCCAGGGGCTAGGGCTAGCGGGAAGCAATGAGCAGTTCTTC. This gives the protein CASSQGLGLAGSNEQFF.

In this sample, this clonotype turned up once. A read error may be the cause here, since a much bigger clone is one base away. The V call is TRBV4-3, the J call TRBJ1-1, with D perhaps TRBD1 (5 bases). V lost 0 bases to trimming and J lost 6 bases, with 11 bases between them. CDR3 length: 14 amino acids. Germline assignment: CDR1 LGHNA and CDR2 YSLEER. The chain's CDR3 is CASSQDSRAAEAFF. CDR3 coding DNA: TGCGCCAGCAGCCAAGATTCCAGGGCGGCTGAAGCTTTCTTT.

CDR3 sequence reads: CAIKDRPEGNEQFF. In DNA, the CDR3 is TGTGCCATCAAGGACAGGCCTGAAGGGAATGAGCAGTTCTTC. This chain joins TRBV10-3 and TRBJ2-1; 7 nucleotides line up with TRBD1. CDR1 and CDR2 (germline): ENHRY, SYGVKD. V dropped 7 bases and J dropped 7; count of bases not matched to a gene: 10. The CDR3 covers 14 residues.

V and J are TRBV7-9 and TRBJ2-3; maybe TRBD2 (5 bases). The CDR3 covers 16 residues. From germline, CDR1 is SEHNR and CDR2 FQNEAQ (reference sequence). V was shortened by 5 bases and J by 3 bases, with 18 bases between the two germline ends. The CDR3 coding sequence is TGTGCCAGCAGCGTAACTGACTTAGAGGGAACAGATACGCAGTATTTT. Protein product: CASSVTDLEGTDTQYF.

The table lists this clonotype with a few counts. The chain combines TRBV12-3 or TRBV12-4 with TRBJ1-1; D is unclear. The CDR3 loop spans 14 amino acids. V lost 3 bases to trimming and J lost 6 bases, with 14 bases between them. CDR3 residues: CASSLGSQTSEAFF. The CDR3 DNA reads TGTGCCAGCAGTTTGGGGTCACAGACGTCTGAAGCTTTCTTT.

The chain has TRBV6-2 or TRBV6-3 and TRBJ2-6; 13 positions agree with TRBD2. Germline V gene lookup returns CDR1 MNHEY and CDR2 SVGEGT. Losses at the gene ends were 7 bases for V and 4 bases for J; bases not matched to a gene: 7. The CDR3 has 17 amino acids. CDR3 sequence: CASTWTSGGSGANVLTF. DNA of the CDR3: TGTGCCAGCACCTGGACTAGCGGGGGTTCAGGGGCCAACGTCCTGACTTTC.

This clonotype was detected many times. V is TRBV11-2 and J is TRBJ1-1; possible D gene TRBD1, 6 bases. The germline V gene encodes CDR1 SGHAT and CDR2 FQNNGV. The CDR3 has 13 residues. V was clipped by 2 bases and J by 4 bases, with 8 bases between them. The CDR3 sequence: CASSLTGPTEAFF. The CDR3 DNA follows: TGTGCCAGCAGCTTAACAGGGCCCACTGAAGCTTTCTTT.

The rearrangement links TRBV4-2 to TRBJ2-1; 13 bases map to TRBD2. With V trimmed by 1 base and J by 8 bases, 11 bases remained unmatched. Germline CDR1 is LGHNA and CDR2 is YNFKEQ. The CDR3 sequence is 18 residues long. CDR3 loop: CASSQASSLAGGLYEQFF. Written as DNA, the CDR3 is TGTGCCAGCAGCCAAGCGTCATCACTAGCGGGGGGGCTATATGAGCAGTTCTTC.

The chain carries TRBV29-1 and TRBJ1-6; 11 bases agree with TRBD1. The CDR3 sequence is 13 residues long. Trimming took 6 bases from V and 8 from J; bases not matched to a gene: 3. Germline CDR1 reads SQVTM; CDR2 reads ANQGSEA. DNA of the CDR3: TGCAGCGTAAGGGGACAGGGGGATTCACCCCTCCACTTT. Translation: CSVRGQGDSPLHF.

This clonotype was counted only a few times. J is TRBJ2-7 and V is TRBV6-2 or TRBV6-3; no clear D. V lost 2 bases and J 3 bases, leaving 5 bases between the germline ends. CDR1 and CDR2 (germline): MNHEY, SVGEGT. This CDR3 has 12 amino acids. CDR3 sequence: CASSYRGYEQYV. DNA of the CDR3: TGTGCCAGCAGTTACCGAGGCTACGAGCAGTACGTC.

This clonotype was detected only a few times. CDR3 DNA sequence: TGTGCCAGCAGTTCCGGGACAGGGGACGGCTACACCTTC. It translates to CASSSGTGDGYTF. The rearrangement links TRBV7-3 to TRBJ1-2, with 10 bases aligning to TRBD1. Germline trimming cut 6 bases from V and 8 bases from J; bases unmatched to any gene: 6. This CDR3 comprises 13 residues. The germline gives CDR1 SGHTA, CDR2 FQGTGA.

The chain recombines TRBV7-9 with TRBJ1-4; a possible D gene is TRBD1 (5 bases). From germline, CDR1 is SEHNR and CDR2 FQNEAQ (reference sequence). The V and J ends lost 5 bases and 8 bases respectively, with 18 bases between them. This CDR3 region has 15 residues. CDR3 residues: CASSPRDRDGEKLFF. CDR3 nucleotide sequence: TGTGCCAGCAGCCCCCGGGACCGCGATGGGGAAAAACTGTTTTTT.

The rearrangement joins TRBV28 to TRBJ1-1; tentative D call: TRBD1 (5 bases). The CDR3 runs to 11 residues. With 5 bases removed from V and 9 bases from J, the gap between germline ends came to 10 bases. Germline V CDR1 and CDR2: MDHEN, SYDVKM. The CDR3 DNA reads TGTGCCAGCAGTAACGCAGGGAAAGCTTTCTTT. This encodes CASSNAGKAFF.